This T cell receptor (beta chain) was identified during a study of CD8 T cells in ankylosing spondylitis. Germline CDR1 is MGHRA and CDR2 is YSYEKL. Trimming took 1 base from V and 2 from J; bases not matched to a gene: 7. The CDR3 runs to 16 residues. Findings and caveats of the study: Existing reports had already noted some motif variants in reactive arthritis synovial fluid and blood. Relatively scarce in peripheral blood, disease-linked clones were CD8+. Within matched ankylosing spondylitis synovial fluid, disease-linked clones were reportedly significantly enriched. Made up of 7 to 9 highly homologous variants, a TCR beta motif appeared characteristic of ankylosing spondylitis blood.

A word on this clonotype: Its antigen is currently unknown.

Quantitative molecular-barcoded 5'-RACE generated the TCR beta libraries. Each CDR3 protein gets one entry after TCRdb re-called the 5' RACE reads with MiXCR. The sample comprises over 700,000 distinct CDR3 sequences, around 17% of which are singletons, and 15% to 20% rests with the top ten. The rearrangement links TRBV4-1 to TRBJ1-2, with 7 positions matching TRBD1. Input material: blood, either unsorted or a sorted T cell fraction (not recorded which). This TCR came from a male donor with ankylosing spondylitis. The CDR3: CASSQGDGQANYGYTF. In nucleotides, the CDR3 is TGCGCCAGCAGCCAAGGCGACGGACAGGCGAACTATGGCTACACCTTC.